The present T cell receptor beta chain was sequenced within a study of shared clonotypes between healthy human individuals. Study-level findings and limits: All-four-donor shared clonotypes had higher generation probabilities than non-shared clonotypes did. The study's rarefaction showed incomplete sorted-subset sequencing despite large depth.

The germline V gene encodes CDR1 LGHNA and CDR2 YSLEER. The CDR3 loop spans 20 amino acids. V was clipped by 1 base and J by 1 base; unmatched bases: 13. CD4+ cells were split into CD45RA+ naive and CD45RA-negative memory subsets. Of note for this clone: Its specificity is not known.

Measured with immunoSEQ multiplex PCR; TCRdb has only the in-frame clones, and not every one. This sample carries 2 million to 2.5 million clones, just over 90% of them seen once, and the ten largest clones take roughly 0.36%. The source material was naive CD4+ T cells from PBMCs. Subset: CD45RA+ positively selected. The J gene is TRBJ2-1, the V gene TRBV4-3, with 10 bases matching TRBD2. The sequence came from a man between 18 and 29 years old in good health. Some clones in this sample may be carry-over from other donors' samples. The DNA of the CDR3 is TGCGCCAGCAGCCAAGTGATCAGCGGGAGGGGAGTTTGGTCCTACAATGAGCAGTTCTTC. This translates into CASSQVISGRGVWSYNEQFF.